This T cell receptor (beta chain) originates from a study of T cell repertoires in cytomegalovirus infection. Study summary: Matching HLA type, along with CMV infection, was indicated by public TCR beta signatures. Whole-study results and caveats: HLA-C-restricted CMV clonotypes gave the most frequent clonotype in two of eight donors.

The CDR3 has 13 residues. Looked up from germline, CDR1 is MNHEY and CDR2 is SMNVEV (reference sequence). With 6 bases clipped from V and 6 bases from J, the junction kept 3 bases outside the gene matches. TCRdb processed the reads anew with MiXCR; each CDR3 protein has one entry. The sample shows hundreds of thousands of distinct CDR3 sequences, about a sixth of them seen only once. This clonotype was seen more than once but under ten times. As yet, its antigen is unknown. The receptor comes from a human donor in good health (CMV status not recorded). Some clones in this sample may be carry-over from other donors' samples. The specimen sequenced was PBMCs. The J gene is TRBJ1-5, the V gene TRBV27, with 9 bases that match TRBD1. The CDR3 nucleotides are TGTGCCAGCAGGGGGACAGGGTTTCAGCCCCAGCATTTT. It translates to CASRGTGFQPQHF.